This T cell receptor (beta chain) was sequenced during a study of vaccination effects on CD4 cells after COVID-19. V was shortened by 3 bases and J by 2 bases, with 4 bases between the two germline ends. The CDR3 consists of 12 residues. Points on this clone: Its antigen is not identified.

CD4+ T cell isolation took place after approximately 11 days of culture. TCRdb's copy holds only in-frame clones and misses some; the assay was immunoSEQ multiplex PCR. The sample holds tens of thousands of clones, roughly 80% seen once. This chain connects TRBV12-3 or TRBV12-4 to TRBJ2-5; D gene ambiguous. The sequence was obtained from a human donor who received a COVID-19 vaccine. Sample: CD4+ T cells from PBMCs cultured without peptide, taken before COVID-19 vaccination. In DNA, the CDR3 is TGTGCCAGCAGTTTTGATCAAGAGACCCAGTACTTC. Protein: CASSFDQETQYF.